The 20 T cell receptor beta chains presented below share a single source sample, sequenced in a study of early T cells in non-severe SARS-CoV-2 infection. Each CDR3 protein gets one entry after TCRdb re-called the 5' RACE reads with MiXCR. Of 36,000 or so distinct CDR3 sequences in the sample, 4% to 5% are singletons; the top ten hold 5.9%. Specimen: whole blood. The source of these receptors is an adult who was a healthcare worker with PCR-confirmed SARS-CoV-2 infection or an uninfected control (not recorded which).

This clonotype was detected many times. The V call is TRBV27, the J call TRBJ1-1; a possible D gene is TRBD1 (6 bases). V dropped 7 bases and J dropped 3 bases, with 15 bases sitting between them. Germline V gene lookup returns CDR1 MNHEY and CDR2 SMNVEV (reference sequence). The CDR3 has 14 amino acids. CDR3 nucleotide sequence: TGTGCCAGCACCCTGGCACAGGGTTACACTGAAGCTTTCTTT. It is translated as CASTLAQGYTEAFF.

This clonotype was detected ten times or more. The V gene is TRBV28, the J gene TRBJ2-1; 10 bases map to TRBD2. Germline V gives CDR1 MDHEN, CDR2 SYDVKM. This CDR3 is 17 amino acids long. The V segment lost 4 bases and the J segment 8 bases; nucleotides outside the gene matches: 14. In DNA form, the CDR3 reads TGTGCCAGCAGTTCCCCCGGGGGAGCGGGGGGGCTCCATGAGCAGTTCTTC. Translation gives CASSSPGGAGGLHEQFF.

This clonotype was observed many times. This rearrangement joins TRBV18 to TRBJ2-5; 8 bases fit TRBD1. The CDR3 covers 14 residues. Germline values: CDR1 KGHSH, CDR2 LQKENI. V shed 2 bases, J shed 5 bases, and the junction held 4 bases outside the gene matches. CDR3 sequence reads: CASSPGTGAETQYF. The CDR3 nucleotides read TGTGCCAGCTCACCAGGGACAGGCGCTGAGACCCAGTACTTC.

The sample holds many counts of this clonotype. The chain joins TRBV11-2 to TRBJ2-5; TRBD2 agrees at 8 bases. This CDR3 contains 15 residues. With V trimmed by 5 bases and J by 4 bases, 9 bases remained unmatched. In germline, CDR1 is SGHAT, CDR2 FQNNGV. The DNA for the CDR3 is TGTGCCAGCAGCATTCCGGGACTAGGCCTAGAGACCCAGTACTTC. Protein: CASSIPGLGLETQYF.

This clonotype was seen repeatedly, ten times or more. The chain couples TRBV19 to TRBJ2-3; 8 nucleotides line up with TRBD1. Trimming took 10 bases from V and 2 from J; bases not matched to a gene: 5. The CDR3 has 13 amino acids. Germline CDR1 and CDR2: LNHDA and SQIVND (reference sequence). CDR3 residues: CATGQGNTDTQYF. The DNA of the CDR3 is TGTGCCACAGGACAGGGAAACACAGATACGCAGTATTTT. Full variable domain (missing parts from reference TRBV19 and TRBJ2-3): DGGITQSPKYLFRKEGQNVTLSCEQNLNHDAMYWYRQDPGQGLRLIYYSQIVNDFQKGDIAEGYSVSREKKESFPLTVTSAQKNPTAFYLCATGQGNTDTQYFGPGTRLTVL.

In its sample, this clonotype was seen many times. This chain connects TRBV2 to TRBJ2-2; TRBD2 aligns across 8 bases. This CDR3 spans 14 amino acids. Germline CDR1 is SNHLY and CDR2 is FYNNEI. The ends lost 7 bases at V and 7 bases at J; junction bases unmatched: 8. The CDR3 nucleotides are TGTGCCAGCACACCCCGTACTAGCGGCGGGGAGCTGTTTTTT. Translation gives CASTPRTSGGELFF.

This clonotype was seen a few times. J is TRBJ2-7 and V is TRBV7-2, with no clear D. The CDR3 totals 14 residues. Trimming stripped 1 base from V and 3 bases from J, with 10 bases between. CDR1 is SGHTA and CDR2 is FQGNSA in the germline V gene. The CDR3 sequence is CASSLGWSGYEQYF. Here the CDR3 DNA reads TGTGCCAGCAGCTTAGGCTGGTCAGGCTACGAGCAGTACTTC.

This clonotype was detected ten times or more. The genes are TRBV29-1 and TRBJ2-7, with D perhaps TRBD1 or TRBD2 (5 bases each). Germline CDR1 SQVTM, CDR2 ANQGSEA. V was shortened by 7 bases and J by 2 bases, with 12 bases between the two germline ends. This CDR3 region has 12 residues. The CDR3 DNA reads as TGCAGCGCCCGGGACCGTGCCTACGAGCAGTACTTC. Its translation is CSARDRAYEQYF.

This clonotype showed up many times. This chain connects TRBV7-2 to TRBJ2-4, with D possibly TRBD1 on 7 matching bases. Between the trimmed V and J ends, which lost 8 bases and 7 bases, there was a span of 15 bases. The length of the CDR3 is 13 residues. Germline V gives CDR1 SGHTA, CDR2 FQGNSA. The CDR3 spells CASGEGGGNIQYF. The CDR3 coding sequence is TGTGCCAGCGGAGAAGGAGGGGGCAACATTCAGTACTTC.

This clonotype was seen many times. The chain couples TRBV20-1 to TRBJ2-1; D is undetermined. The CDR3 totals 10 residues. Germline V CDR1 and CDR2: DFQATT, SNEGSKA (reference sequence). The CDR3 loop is CTQWVFEQFF. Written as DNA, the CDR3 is TGCACCCAATGGGTTTTTGAGCAGTTCTTC.

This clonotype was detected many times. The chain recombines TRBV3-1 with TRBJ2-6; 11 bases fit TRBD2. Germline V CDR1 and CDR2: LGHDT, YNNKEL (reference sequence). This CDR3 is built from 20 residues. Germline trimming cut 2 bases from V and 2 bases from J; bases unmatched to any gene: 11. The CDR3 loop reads CASSQRRLAGIGTGANVLTF. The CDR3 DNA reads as TGTGCCAGCAGCCAAAGGAGACTAGCGGGGATTGGGACTGGGGCCAACGTCCTGACTTTC.

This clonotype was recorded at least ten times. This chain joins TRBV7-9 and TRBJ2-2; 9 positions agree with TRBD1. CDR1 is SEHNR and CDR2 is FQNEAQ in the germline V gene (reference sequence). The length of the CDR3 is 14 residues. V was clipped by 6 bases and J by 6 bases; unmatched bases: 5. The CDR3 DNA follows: TGTGCCAGCAGTCCACAGGGGGCAGCCGGGGAGCTGTTTTTT. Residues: CASSPQGAAGELFF. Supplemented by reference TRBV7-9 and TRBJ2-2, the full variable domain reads DTGVSQNPRHKITKRGQNVTFRCDPISEHNRLYWYRQTLGQGPEFLTYFQNEAQLEKSRLLSDRFSAERPKGSFSTLEIQRTEQGDSAMYLCASSPQGAAGELFFGEGSRLTVL.

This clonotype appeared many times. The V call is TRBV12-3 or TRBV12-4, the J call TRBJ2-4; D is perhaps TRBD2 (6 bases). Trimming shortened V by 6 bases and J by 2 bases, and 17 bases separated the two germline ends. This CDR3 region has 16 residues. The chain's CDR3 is CASSSSGTRTKNIQYF. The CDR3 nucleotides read TGTGCCAGCAGCTCATCAGGGACTCGGACCAAAAACATTCAGTACTTC.

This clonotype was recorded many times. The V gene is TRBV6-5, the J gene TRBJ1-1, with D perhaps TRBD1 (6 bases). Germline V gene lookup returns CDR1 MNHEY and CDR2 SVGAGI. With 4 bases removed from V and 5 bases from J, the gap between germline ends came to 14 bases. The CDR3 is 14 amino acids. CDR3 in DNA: TGTGCCAGCAGTTTTGGCAGGGGACGGACTGAAGCTTTCTTT. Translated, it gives CASSFGRGRTEAFF.

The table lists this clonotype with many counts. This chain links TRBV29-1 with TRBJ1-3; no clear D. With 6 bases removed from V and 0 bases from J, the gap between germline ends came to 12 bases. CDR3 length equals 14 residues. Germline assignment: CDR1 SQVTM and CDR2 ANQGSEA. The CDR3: CSVLPTDSGNTIYF. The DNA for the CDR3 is TGCAGCGTGCTACCGACGGACTCTGGAAACACCATATATTTT.

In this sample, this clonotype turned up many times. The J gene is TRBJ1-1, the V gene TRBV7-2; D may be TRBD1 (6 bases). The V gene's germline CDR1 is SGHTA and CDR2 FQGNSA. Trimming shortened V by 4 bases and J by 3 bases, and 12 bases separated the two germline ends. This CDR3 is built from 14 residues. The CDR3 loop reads CASSSGQIYTEAFF. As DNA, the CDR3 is TGTGCCAGCAGCTCAGGACAGATATACACTGAAGCTTTCTTT.

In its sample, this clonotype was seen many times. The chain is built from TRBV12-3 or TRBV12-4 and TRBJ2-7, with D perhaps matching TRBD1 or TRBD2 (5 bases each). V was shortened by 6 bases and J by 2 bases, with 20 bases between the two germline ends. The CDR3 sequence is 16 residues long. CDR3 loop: CASSPMLGDSAYEQYF. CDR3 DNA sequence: TGTGCCAGCAGCCCGATGTTGGGGGATTCTGCCTACGAGCAGTACTTC.

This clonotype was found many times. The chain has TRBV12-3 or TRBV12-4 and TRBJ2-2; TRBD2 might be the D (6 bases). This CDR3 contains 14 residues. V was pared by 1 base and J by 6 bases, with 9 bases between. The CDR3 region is CASSLVPGAGELFF. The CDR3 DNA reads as TGTGCCAGCAGTTTAGTTCCGGGGGCCGGGGAGCTGTTTTTT.

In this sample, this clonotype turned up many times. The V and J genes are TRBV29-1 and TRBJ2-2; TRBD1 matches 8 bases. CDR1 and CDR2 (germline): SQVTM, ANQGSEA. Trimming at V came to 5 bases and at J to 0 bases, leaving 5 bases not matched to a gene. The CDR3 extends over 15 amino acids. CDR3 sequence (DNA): TGCAGCGTTCGAACCAGGGGGCCGAACACCGGGGAGCTGTTTTTT. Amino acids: CSVRTRGPNTGELFF.

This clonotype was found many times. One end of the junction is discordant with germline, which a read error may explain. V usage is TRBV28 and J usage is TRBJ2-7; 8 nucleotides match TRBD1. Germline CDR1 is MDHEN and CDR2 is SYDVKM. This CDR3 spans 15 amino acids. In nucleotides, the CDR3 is TGTGCCAGCAGTCCTATGGGGGACAGGTCAAGGGGTGAGATCTTC. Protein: CASSPMGDRSRGEIF.